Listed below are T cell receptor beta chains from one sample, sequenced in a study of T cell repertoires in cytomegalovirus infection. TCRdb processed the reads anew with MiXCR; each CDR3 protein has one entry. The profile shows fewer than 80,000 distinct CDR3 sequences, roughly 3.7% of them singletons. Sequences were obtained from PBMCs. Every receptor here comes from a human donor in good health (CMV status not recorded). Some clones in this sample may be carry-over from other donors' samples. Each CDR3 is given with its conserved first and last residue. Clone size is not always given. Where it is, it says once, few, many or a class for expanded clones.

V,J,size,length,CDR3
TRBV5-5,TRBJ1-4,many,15,CVSSMVTGINEKLFF
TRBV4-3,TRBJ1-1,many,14,CASSHMTANTEAFF
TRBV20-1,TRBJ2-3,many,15,CSAPLGGYRTDTQYF
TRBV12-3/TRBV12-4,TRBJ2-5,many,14,CASSLSESQETQYF
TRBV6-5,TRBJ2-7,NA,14,CASGYGTGSYEQYF
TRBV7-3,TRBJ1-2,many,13,CASSFTAMGGYTF
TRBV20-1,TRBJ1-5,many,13,CSAIRGVNQPQHF
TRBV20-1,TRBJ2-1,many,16,CSAQGLDLSSYNEQFF
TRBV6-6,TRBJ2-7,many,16,CASSQPDRESSYEQYF
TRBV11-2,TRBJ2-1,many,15,CASRGGSLRSNEQFF
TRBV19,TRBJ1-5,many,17,CASSIIPSEAGAQPQHF
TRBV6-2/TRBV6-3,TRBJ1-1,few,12,CASSYDGPEAFF
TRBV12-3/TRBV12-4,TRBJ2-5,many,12,CASSQKGQTQYF
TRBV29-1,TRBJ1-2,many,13,CSVDATWGYGYTF
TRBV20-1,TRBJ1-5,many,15,CSAPRQGSAGKPQHF
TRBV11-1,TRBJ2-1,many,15,CASSLGLGGRNEQFF
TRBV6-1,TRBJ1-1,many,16,CASSPTPGQGISEAFF
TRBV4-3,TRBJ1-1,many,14,CASSQPGMNTEAFF
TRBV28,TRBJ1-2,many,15,CASSSPGTSAYGYTF
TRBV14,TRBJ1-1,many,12,CASSQESRQAFF
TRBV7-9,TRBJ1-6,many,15,CASSSPPGQNSPLHF
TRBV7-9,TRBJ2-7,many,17,CASSLAVGPGKGYEQYF
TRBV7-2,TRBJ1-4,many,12,CATGTGGEKLFF
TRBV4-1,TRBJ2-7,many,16,CASSRGIAGGPYEQYF
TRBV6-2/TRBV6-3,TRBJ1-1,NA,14,CASSPRTGTTEAFF
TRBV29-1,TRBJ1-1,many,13,CSATGGTNTEAFF
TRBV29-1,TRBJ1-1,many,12,CSTGIMNTEAFF
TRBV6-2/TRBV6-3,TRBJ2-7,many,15,CASSFEPVAPYEQYF
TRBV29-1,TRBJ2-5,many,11,CSVLVAETQYF
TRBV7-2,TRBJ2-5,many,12,CASSPRRETQYF
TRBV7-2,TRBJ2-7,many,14,CASNQTATNYEQYF
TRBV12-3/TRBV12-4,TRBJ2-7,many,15,CASSLGGSPSYEQYF
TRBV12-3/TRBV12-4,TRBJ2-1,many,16,CASSLGRIQSYNEQFF
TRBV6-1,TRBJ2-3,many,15,CASVKHRQGADTQYF
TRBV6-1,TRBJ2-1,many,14,CASSENGVYNEQFF
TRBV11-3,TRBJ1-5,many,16,CASSLDWAAYTQPQHF
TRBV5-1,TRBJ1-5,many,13,CASSLEWGQPQHF
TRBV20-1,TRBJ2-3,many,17,CSAMRVREAAATDTQYF
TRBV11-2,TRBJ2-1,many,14,CASSLGQPLNEQFF
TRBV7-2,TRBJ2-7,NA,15,CASSLASGPSYEQYF
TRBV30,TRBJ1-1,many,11,CAWSVRDFIFF
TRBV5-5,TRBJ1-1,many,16,CASSLLGGRGPTEAFF
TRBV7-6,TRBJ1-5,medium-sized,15,CASSLVGNRGQPQHF
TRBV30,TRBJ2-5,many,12,CAWSPSSETQYF
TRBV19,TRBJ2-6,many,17,CATTQRVQRSGANVLTF
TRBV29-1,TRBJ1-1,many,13,CSGAGFGDTEAFF
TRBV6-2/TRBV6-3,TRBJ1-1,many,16,CASSERRNGVVAEAFF
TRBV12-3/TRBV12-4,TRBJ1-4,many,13,CASSLNRGEKLFF
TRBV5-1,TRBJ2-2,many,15,CASSLRQGTTGELFF
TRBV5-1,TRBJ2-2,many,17,CASSPRLMGQDTGELFF
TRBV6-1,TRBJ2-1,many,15,CASSFTGESYNEQFF